This T cell receptor beta chain is drawn from a study of shared clonotypes between healthy human individuals. About the research overall: The study used three CD4 naive, three CD4 memory, two CD8 naive and one CD8 memory plate per donor. Points from the study as a whole: Larger richness was generally estimated for naive than memory subsets.

Comments on this clone: The antigen is unknown.

Every subset's genomic DNA went evenly onto several immunoSEQ plates. The table came from immunoSEQ multiplex PCR; TCRdb's copy has only in-frame clones and leaves some out. Of about 2 million clones in the sample, about 95% were seen once. Naive CD8 cells comprised CD45RO-negative, CCR7-positively selected cells, excluding terminally differentiated effector memory CD45RA+ cells. V was shortened by 4 bases and J by 3 bases, with 15 bases between the two germline ends. The CDR3 is made up of 16 amino acids. Germline lookup yields CDR1 MDHEN and CDR2 SYDVKM. Sequenced sample: naive CD8+ T cells sorted from blood. The TCR originated in a man between 18 and 35 years old in good health. The chain is built from TRBV28 and TRBJ2-2; the D gene is possibly TRBD2 (5 bases). CDR3 residues: CASSWWGEVDTGELFF. CDR3 sequence (DNA): TGTGCCAGCAGTTGGTGGGGAGAAGTAGACACCGGGGAGCTGTTTTTT.